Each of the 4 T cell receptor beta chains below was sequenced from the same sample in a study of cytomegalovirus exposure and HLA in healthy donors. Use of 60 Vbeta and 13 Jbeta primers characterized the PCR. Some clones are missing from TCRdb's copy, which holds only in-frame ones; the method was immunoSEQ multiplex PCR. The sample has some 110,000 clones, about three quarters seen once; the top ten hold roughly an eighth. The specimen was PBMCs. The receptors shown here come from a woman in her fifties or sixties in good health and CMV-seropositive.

CDR3 region: CAWRDTETQYF. Written as DNA, the CDR3 is TGTGCCTGGAGGGACACAGAGACCCAGTACTTC. The chain couples TRBV30 to TRBJ2-5, with a possible D match to TRBD1 (5 bases). The CDR3 covers 11 residues. Trimming left V 3 bases short and J 4 bases short, with 6 bases between. CDR1 GTSNPN and CDR2 SVGIG come from the germline V gene (reference sequence).

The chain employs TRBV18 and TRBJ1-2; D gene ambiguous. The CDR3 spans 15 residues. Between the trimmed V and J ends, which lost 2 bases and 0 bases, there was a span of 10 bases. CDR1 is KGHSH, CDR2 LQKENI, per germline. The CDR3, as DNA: TGTGCCAGCTCACCATTAGGGAGGACTAACTATGGCTACACCTTC. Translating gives CASSPLGRTNYGYTF.

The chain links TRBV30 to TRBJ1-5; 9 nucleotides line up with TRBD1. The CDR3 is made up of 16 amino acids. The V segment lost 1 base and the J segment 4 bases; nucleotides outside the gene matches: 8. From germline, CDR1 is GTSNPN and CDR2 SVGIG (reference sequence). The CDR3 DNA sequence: TGTGCCTGGAGTGGGGGAGGGACAGGGAGAAATCAGCCCCAGCATTTT. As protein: CAWSGGGTGRNQPQHF.

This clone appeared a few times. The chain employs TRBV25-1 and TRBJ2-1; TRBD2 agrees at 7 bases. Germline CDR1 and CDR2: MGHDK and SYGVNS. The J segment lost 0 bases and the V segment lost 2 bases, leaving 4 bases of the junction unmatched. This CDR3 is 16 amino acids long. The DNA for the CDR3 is TGTGCCAGCAGTGAAAGAGGGAGGGGCTCCTACAATGAGCAGTTCTTC. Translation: CASSERGRGSYNEQFF.